Below, one TCR beta chain is given with its context. The antigen remains undetermined. Trimming stripped 5 bases from V and 5 bases from J, with 16 bases between. This CDR3 is 14 amino acids long. Germline V gene sequence: CDR1 SGDLS, CDR2 YYNGEE. The record originates from a study of T cells in Graves' hyperthyroidism and ophthalmopathy. Study-wide points: A 13 V-J model separated ophthalmopathy from stable hyperthyroidism. Within blood appeared most thyroid clonotypes that had expanded above 0.001.

For the diagnoses, clinical symptoms, serum thyroxine and TRAb, thyroid ultrasound and orbital computed tomography were used. RNA transcripts yielded amplified TCR beta CDR3 regions. Using the HTBI primer set, a first-round RT-PCR was run on the TCR CDR3. In TCRdb, the multiplex PCR reads were re-called with MiXCR into one record per CDR3 protein. The sample lists 800,000 or so distinct CDR3 sequences; roughly 40% were seen once. The sample was blood. The sequence derives from a man between 18 and 29 years old with Graves' hyperthyroidism. This chain uses TRBV9 with TRBJ1-1; D gene uncertain. As DNA, the CDR3 is TGTGCCAGCAGGGCCCCGGTAGGAGGTACTGAAGCTTTCTTT. It yields the protein CASRAPVGGTEAFF.